This T cell receptor (delta chain) was found in a study of γδ T cells in repeated Plasmodium falciparum infection (dated by TCRdb to the early 2020s). In the study overall: The natural-infection arm enrolled Malian children exposed to intense seasonal malaria transmission and compared the Malian children with Australian children matched for age and gender. A few malaria-naive U.S. adults underwent four controlled human malaria infections by bites from P. falciparum NF54-infected Anopheles stephensi mosquitoes over roughly 580 days. Samples from controlled-infection subjects were taken at baseline, just before selected infections, and 21 days after each infection. Malian gammadelta TCR repertoires were analysed cross-sectionally during no-transmission periods and longitudinally across acute febrile malaria episodes. The study examined how repeated Plasmodium falciparum infection shapes the human gammadelta T cell repertoire, using natural infection in Mali and controlled human malaria infection. The paper as a whole reports these results and caveats: The Malian cohort came from a small rural village of predominantly one ethnic group, limiting generalizability. In Vdelta2-negative, largely Vdelta1+, gammadelta TCR repertoires, repeated controlled infections appeared to drive waves of new clonotype selection. Compared with the repertoires of Australian children, the Vdelta2-negative gammadelta TCR repertoires of Malian children appeared more clonally expanded, less diverse and less shared. Analysis of inter-individual variability in gammadelta T cell responses was limited by the small size of the controlled-infection cohort. Vgamma9/Vdelta2+ TCR repertoires showed a highly stable polyclonal repertoire over time and infection, with many inter-individual overlapping TCRgamma sequences.

For bulk TCR repertoire analysis, Vgamma9/Vdelta2+ and Vdelta2-negative gammadelta T cell populations were flow-sorted out of peripheral blood mononuclear cells. The germline V gene provides CDR1 TSWWSYY and CDR2 QGS. Taken from cysteine to phenylalanine, the CDR3 has 22 residues. Just the 66-base CDR3 DNA is kept, in frame starting at base 1. This clone has ten or more counts. Its specific antigen is unknown. At one of its ends the junction is not consistent with the germline gene, which may arise from a read error. Libraries were built with multiplex PCR. For sequencing, an Illumina MiSeq was employed. Every sorted gammadelta T cell sample had both its TCR gamma (TRG) and TCR delta (TRD) chains sequenced. Regarding the original processing steps: Clonotype tree plots, accumulated frequency of the top 20 clonotypes, diversity index (DI) and D75 metrics were included in the repertoire analyses. TCRdb reprocessed the public data with the CATT caller; entries with the same nucleotide sequence were combined afterwards. None of the V and J calls come from the authors' own analysis; TCRdb made them. Recorded for this sample are around 50,000 delta-chain clones; roughly 1.5% of them occurred a single time. The ten largest make up about 8.6% of the sample.

This receptor was identified in a pool of human donors (malaria-infected and uninfected, not separated). The V gene is TRDV1 and the J gene is TRDJ1; TRDD3 matches 8 bases in the middle. What was sequenced was gamma-delta T cells from blood. The bases read TGTGCTCTTGGGGATGTCCGGGTTAGTTTTGCCGGTTACTGGGGATACACCGATAGACTCATCTTT. Translation gives CALGDVRVSFAGYWGYTDRLIF.